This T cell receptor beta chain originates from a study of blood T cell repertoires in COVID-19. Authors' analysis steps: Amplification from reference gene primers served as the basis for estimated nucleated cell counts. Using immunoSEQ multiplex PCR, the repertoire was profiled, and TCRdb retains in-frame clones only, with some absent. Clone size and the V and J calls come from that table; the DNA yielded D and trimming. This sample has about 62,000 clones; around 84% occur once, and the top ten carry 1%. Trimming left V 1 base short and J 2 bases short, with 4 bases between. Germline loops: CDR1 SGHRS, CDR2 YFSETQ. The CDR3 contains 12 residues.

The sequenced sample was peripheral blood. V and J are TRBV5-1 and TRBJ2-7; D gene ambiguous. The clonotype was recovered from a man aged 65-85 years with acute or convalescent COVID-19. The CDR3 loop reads CASSLPTYEQYF. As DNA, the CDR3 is TGCGCCAGCAGCTTGCCCACCTACGAGCAGTACTTC. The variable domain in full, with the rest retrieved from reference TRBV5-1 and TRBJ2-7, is KAGVTQTPRYLIKTRGQQVTLSCSPISGHRSVSWYQQTPGQGLQFLFEYFSETQRNKGNFPGRFSGRQFSNSRSEMNVSTLELGDSALYLCASSLPTYEQYFGPGTRLTVT.